Following are 14 T cell receptor beta chains from one sample sequenced in a study of pediatric ulcerative colitis. TCRdb's copy holds only in-frame clones and misses some; the assay was immunoSEQ multiplex PCR. The sample records 44,000 or so clones, 60% to 85% being singletons. One to two pinch biopsies were taken from the rectum during colonoscopy. Material: gut tissue. The receptors shown here come from a girl between 5 and 17 years old with moderate ulcerative colitis.

The chain is built from TRBV7-6 and TRBJ2-2, with 7 bases matching TRBD1. This CDR3 has 13 residues. CDR1 SGHVS and CDR2 FNYEAQ come from the germline V gene. Germline trimming cut 6 bases from V and 8 bases from J; bases unmatched to any gene: 6. CDR3 amino acids: CASSSQGFGELFF. The CDR3 coding sequence is TGTGCCAGCAGTTCACAGGGGTTTGGGGAGCTGTTTTTT.

On this clone: A read error may produce the germline difference seen at one junction end. This chain connects TRBV18 to TRBJ1-2; tentative D call: TRBD1 (5 bases). This CDR3 comprises 16 residues. Germline loops: CDR1 KGHSH, CDR2 LQKENI. The CDR3 loop reads CASSRRSGQGANGFTF. CDR3 coding DNA: TGTGCCAGCTCTCGTCGATCCGGCCAGGGCGCGAATGGCTTCACCTTC.

About this clone itself: The sample holds other DNA sequences that translate to the same CDR3. The J gene is TRBJ2-2, the V gene TRBV2; 8 bases agree with TRBD1. The V and J ends lost 7 bases and 1 base, in that order; junction bases with no gene match: 2. This CDR3 has 14 residues. Germline V gene sequence: CDR1 SNHLY, CDR2 FYNNEI. As DNA, the CDR3 is TGTGCCAGCAAGGGACAGGTGAACACCGGGGAGCTGTTTTTT. Translation gives CASKGQVNTGELFF.

V gene TRBV6-5 combines with J gene TRBJ2-5; the D gene is possibly TRBD2 (5 bases). V was clipped by 8 bases and J by 2 bases, with 15 bases between them. The length of the CDR3 is 14 residues. Germline V CDR1 and CDR2: MNHEY, SVGAGI. CDR3 nucleotide sequence: TGTGCCAGCGGGCCAAGCGGACTTCAAGAGACCCAGTACTTC. This encodes CASGPSGLQETQYF.

The V and J genes are TRBV4-3 and TRBJ1-1, with TRBD1 matching over 8 bases. Germline V gene lookup returns CDR1 LGHNA and CDR2 YSLEER. The CDR3 covers 14 residues. Trimming at V came to 0 bases and at J to 8 bases, leaving 5 bases not matched to a gene. CDR3 in DNA: TGCGCCAGCAGCCAAGATATAAGGGACAGGGAAGCTTTCTTT. Translation: CASSQDIRDREAFF.

The chain has TRBV4-2 and TRBJ1-1; 11 bases agree with TRBD1. The CDR3 runs 17 residues. Per the germline V gene, CDR1 is LGHNA and CDR2 is YNFKEQ. The V segment lost 1 base and the J segment 4 bases; nucleotides outside the gene matches: 8. CDR3 protein: CASSQVGTGGSVTEAFF. Written as DNA, the CDR3 is TGTGCCAGCAGCCAAGTAGGGACAGGGGGGAGTGTCACTGAAGCTTTCTTT.

V is TRBV18 and J is TRBJ1-5; the D is unclear. V was pared by 8 bases and J by 0 bases, with 14 bases between. This CDR3 is 15 amino acids long. Germline CDR1 KGHSH, CDR2 LQKENI. As DNA, the CDR3 is TGTGCCAGCCGAAAAGGCCGGGATAGCAATCAGCCCCAGCATTTT. This translates into CASRKGRDSNQPQHF. Based on the CDR3 plus reference TRBV18 and TRBJ1-5, the full variable domain is NAGVMQNPRHLVRRRGQEARLRCSPMKGHSHVYWYRQLPEEGLKFMVYLQKENIIDESGMPKERFSAEFPKEGPSILRIQQVVRGDSAAYFCASRKGRDSNQPQHFGDGTRLSIL.

This chain connects TRBV15 to TRBJ2-2; no definite D call. The V and J ends lost 2 bases and 4 bases respectively, with 2 bases between them. This CDR3 has 12 residues. Germline V gene lookup returns CDR1 LNHNV and CDR2 YYDKDF (reference sequence). CDR3 region: CATSRPTGELFF. The CDR3 DNA reads TGTGCCACCAGCAGACCCACCGGGGAGCTGTTTTTT.

V usage is TRBV19 and J usage is TRBJ1-2, with TRBD1 matching over 7 bases. This CDR3 has 14 residues. CDR1 LNHDA and CDR2 SQIVND come from the germline V gene (reference sequence). Trimming removed 6 bases from V and 5 bases from J; junction bases left unmatched: 9. The CDR3 nucleotides read TGTGCCAGTAGCAACCGGGACAGACTTTATGGCTACACCTTC. This sequence encodes CASSNRDRLYGYTF.

The rearrangement joins TRBV5-4 to TRBJ2-2, with 7 bases lining up with TRBD1. The CDR3 spans 15 residues. Trimming took 2 bases from V and 5 from J; bases not matched to a gene: 6. CDR1 is SGHNT, CDR2 YYREEE, per germline (reference sequence). CDR3 sequence reads: CASSFLRQGTGELFF. The CDR3 DNA follows: TGTGCCAGCAGCTTTTTGCGACAGGGAACCGGGGAGCTGTTTTTT. The full variable domain, in which reference TRBV5-4 and TRBJ2-2 provide the parts outside the CDR3, is ETGVTQSPTHLIKTRGQQVTLRCSSQSGHNTVSWYQQALGQGPQFIFQYYREEENGRGNFPPRFSGLQFPNYSSELNVNALELDDSALYLCASSFLRQGTGELFFGEGSRLTVL.

The rearrangement uses TRBV9 and TRBJ2-5, with D maybe TRBD1 (6 bases). Germline V gene lookup returns CDR1 SGDLS and CDR2 YYNGEE. This CDR3 is 14 amino acids long. The V and J ends lost 3 bases and 0 bases respectively, with 9 bases between them. This CDR3 is CASSATGYQETQYF. In nucleotides, the CDR3 is TGTGCCAGCAGCGCAACAGGGTACCAAGAGACCCAGTACTTC.

The rearrangement joins TRBV7-2 to TRBJ2-7; D is possibly TRBD1 (6 bases). Trimming took off 1 base at V and 2 bases at J, with 15 bases between the two ends. The CDR3 runs 16 residues. In germline, CDR1 is SGHTA, CDR2 FQGNSA. The CDR3 loop reads CASSLVGDTSTYEQYF. As DNA, the CDR3 is TGTGCCAGCAGCTTAGTGGGGGACACCTCAACCTACGAGCAGTACTTC.

The V and J genes are TRBV6-4 and TRBJ2-2; D is unresolved. Trimming shortened V by 5 bases and J by 5 bases, and 9 bases separated the two germline ends. The CDR3 totals 13 residues. Germline CDR1 MRHNA, CDR2 SNTAGT. The CDR3 sequence: CASSTTATGELFF. The CDR3 nucleotides are TGTGCCAGCAGTACCACGGCTACCGGGGAGCTGTTTTTT.

This clone occurred once. This chain joins TRBV7-6 and TRBJ2-3, with 8 bases identical to TRBD1. CDR1 SGHVS and CDR2 FNYEAQ come from the germline V gene. V shed 1 base and J 2 bases; nucleotides not matched to a gene: 5. The CDR3 loop spans 16 amino acids. CDR3 DNA sequence: TGTGCCAGCAGCTTAGACGGCAGGGGGCCCACAGATACGCAGTATTTT. It yields the protein CASSLDGRGPTDTQYF.